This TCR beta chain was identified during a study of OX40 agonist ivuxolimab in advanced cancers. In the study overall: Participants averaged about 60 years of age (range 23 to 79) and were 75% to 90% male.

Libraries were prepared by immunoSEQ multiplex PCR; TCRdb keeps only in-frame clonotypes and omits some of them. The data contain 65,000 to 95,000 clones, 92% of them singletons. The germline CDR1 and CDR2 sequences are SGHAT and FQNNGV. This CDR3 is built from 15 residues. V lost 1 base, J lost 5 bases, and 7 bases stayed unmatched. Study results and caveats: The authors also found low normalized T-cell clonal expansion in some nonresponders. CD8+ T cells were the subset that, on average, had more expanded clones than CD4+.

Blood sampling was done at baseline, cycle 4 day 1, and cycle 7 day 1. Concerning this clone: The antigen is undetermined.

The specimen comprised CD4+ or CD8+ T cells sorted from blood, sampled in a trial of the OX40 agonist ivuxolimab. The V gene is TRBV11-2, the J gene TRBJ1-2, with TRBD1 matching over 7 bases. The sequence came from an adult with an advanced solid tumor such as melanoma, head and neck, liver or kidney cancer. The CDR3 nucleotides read TGTGCCAGCAGCTTAGGCCCCAAGACAGGGTATGGCTACACCTTC. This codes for CASSLGPKTGYGYTF.